Presented here are 13 T cell receptor beta chains from one specimen sequenced in a study of blood T cell repertoires in COVID-19. Assay used: immunoSEQ multiplex PCR; TCRdb lists only in-frame clones, some missing. The table lists roughly 100,000 clones, roughly three quarters of them singletons. Sequencing input: peripheral blood. The source is a woman older than 75 with acute or convalescent COVID-19.

The chain uses TRBV5-1 and TRBJ1-6; 8 bases are a match to TRBD1. The CDR3 length is 14 residues. The J segment lost 7 bases and the V segment lost 1 base, leaving 1 base of the junction unmatched. Per germline, CDR1 SGHRS and CDR2 YFSETQ. The CDR3 reads CASSLRDRNSPLHF. CDR3 coding DNA: TGCGCCAGCAGCTTGCGGGACAGGAATTCACCCCTCCACTTT.

The V and J genes are TRBV28 and TRBJ2-7; the match to TRBD2 covers 12 bases. Germline CDR1 is MDHEN and CDR2 is SYDVKM. V shed 5 bases, J shed 3 bases, and the junction held 8 bases outside the gene matches. The CDR3 is 16 amino acids. CDR3 loop: CASSDGGLAGIYEQYF. For the CDR3, the DNA is TGTGCCAGCAGTGACGGCGGACTAGCGGGGATCTACGAGCAGTACTTC.

This sequence joins TRBV5-4 and TRBJ2-4, with a possible D match to TRBD2 (7 bases). This CDR3 has 16 amino acids. Germline V gene lookup returns CDR1 SGHNT and CDR2 YYREEE (reference sequence). With 3 bases removed from V and 5 bases from J, the gap between germline ends came to 18 bases. The CDR3 protein is CASSSAEGGTQNIQYF. The CDR3 region has the DNA TGTGCCAGCAGCTCTGCCGAGGGGGGGACCCAAAACATTCAGTACTTC.

The chain carries TRBV5-4 and TRBJ2-3; tentatively, D is TRBD2 (5 bases). The CDR3 has 13 residues. Trimming shortened V by 4 bases and J by 3 bases, and 9 bases separated the two germline ends. The V gene's germline CDR1 is SGHNT and CDR2 YYREEE (reference sequence). CDR3 sequence: CASSPSGTDTQYF. The DNA for the CDR3 is TGTGCCAGCAGCCCCAGCGGAACAGATACGCAGTATTTT.

The chain carries TRBV25-1 and TRBJ2-1; D gene uncertain. Trimming shortened V by 4 bases and J by 5 bases, and 3 bases separated the two germline ends. CDR3 length: 11 amino acids. Germline CDR1 and CDR2: MGHDK and SYGVNS. DNA for the CDR3: TGTGCCAGCAGTGCTCACAATGAGCAGTTCTTC. It specifies CASSAHNEQFF.

The chain couples TRBV5-5 to TRBJ1-3, with D perhaps matching TRBD1 (6 bases). With 5 bases removed from V and 0 bases from J, the gap between germline ends came to 18 bases. Germline values: CDR1 SGHKS, CDR2 YYEKEE (reference sequence). The CDR3 length is 17 residues. The CDR3 sequence: CASRRTDSPFSGNTIYF. The CDR3 bases are TGTGCCAGCAGACGGACAGATAGTCCTTTCTCTGGAAACACCATATATTTT. Full variable domain (rest looked up from reference TRBV5-5 and TRBJ1-3): DAGVTQSPTHLIKTRGQQVTLRCSPISGHKSVSWYQQVLGQGPQFIFQYYEKEERGRGNFPDRFSARQFPNYSSELNVNALLLGDSALYLCASRRTDSPFSGNTIYFGEGSWLTVV.

This clone came up a few times. This rearrangement joins TRBV5-5 to TRBJ1-3; perhaps TRBD1 as D (6 bases). The CDR3 consists of 15 residues. V was clipped by 0 bases and J by 2 bases, with 9 bases between them. The germline CDR1 and CDR2 sequences are SGHKS and YYEKEE (reference sequence). CDR3 coding DNA: TGTGCCAGCAGCTTGGGAGGGGGTCCTGGAAACACCATATATTTT. Its protein is CASSLGGGPGNTIYF. The variable domain in full, completed from reference TRBV5-5 and TRBJ1-3, reads DAGVTQSPTHLIKTRGQQVTLRCSPISGHKSVSWYQQVLGQGPQFIFQYYEKEERGRGNFPDRFSARQFPNYSSELNVNALLLGDSALYLCASSLGGGPGNTIYFGEGSWLTVV.

The chain carries TRBV7-9 and TRBJ2-3; 11 nucleotides agree with TRBD2. V gave up 5 bases and J gave up 6 bases; unmatched junction bases: 13. The CDR3 is 17 amino acids. Germline assignment: CDR1 SEHNR and CDR2 FQNEAQ (reference sequence). CDR3 sequence reads: CASSPLAGGVGRDTQYF. The CDR3 DNA reads as TGTGCCAGCAGCCCCCTAGCGGGAGGAGTCGGGAGGGATACGCAGTATTTT. The entire variable domain, with the rest obtained from reference TRBV7-9 and TRBJ2-3, is as follows: DTGVSQNPRHKITKRGQNVTFRCDPISEHNRLYWYRQTLGQGPEFLTYFQNEAQLEKSRLLSDRFSAERPKGSFSTLEIQRTEQGDSAMYLCASSPLAGGVGRDTQYFGPGTRLTVL.

The genes are TRBV6-2 or TRBV6-3 and TRBJ2-3, with TRBD1 as a possible D gene (5 bases). V was clipped by 2 bases and J by 6 bases, with 15 bases between them. The CDR3 has 15 amino acids. CDR1 MNHEY and CDR2 SVGEGT come from the germline V gene. The CDR3 loop reads CASSYQAGLGDTQYF. DNA of the CDR3: TGTGCCAGCAGTTACCAGGCAGGGCTTGGGGATACGCAGTATTTT.

This clone appeared a few times. V and J are TRBV11-2 and TRBJ1-2; perhaps TRBD1 as D (6 bases). V gave up 5 bases and J gave up 5 bases, with 18 bases separating them. The CDR3 runs 15 residues. Germline V gives CDR1 SGHAT, CDR2 FQNNGV. CDR3 sequence: CASSTPGELGYGYTF. DNA of the CDR3: TGTGCCAGCAGCACCCCAGGGGAGTTGGGTTATGGCTACACCTTC.

The table lists this clone with a few counts. This chain connects TRBV7-2 to TRBJ1-2; D not resolved. Germline V lookup: CDR1 SGHTA, CDR2 FQGNSA. Trimming left V 4 bases short and J 8 bases short, with 11 bases between. The CDR3 runs to 12 residues. CDR3 protein: CASSSGSRGYTF. The CDR3 DNA sequence: TGTGCCAGCAGCTCAGGAAGCCGGGGCTACACCTTC.

This clone is a singleton in its sample. The chain employs TRBV11-2 and TRBJ1-2; D is undetermined. V lost 1 base and J lost 1, with 7 bases in between. The CDR3 covers 14 residues. Germline CDR1 SGHAT, CDR2 FQNNGV. CDR3 in amino acids: CASSLGAINYGYTF. CDR3 in DNA: TGTGCCAGCAGCTTAGGGGCGATTAACTATGGCTACACCTTC.

This clone was observed many times. The chain carries TRBV7-2 and TRBJ1-6, with D unclear. Germline lookup yields CDR1 SGHTA and CDR2 FQGNSA. The germline V and J ends were trimmed by 1 base and 11 bases, with 15 bases remaining between them. CDR3 length: 15 amino acids. In DNA form, the CDR3 reads TGTGCCAGCAGCTTAGGTGGTCGCGCTGGTACACCCCTCCACTTT. This translates into CASSLGGRAGTPLHF.